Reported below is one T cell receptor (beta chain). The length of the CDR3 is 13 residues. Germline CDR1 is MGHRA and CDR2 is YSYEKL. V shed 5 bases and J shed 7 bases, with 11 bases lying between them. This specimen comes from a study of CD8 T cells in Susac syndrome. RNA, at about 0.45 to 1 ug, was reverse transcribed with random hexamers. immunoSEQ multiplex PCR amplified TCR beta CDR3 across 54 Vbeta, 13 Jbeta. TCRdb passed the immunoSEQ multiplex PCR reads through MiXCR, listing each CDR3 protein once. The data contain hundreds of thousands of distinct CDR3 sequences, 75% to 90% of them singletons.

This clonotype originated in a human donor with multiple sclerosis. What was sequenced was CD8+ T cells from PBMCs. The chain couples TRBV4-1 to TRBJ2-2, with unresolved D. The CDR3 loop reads CASSKGLDGELFF. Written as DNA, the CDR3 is TGCGCCAGCAGCAAAGGGCTAGACGGGGAGCTGTTTTTT.